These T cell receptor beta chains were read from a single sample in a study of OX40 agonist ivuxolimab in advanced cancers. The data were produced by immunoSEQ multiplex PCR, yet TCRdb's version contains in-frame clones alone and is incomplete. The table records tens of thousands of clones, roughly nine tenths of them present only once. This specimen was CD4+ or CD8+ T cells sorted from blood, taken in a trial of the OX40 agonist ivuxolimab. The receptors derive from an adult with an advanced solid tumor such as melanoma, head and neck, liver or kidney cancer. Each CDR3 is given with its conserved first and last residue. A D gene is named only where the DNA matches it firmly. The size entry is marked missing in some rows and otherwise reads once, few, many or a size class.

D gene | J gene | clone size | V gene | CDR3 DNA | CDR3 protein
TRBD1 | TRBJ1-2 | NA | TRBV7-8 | TGTGCCAGCAGCTTGGACAGGCTACTTCGCGGGGGCTACACCTTC | CASSLDRLLRGGYTF
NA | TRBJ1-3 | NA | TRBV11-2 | TGTGCCAGCAGCCTGGCAGTGAACTCTGGAAACACCATATATTTT | CASSLAVNSGNTIYF
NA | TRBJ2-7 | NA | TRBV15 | TGTGCCACCAGCAGTCGGACTACCGGGGTCGAGCAGTACTTC | CATSSRTTGVEQYF
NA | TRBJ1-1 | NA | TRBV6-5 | TGTGCCAGCAGTTACTCTAGGAACACTGAAGCTTTCTTT | CASSYSRNTEAFF
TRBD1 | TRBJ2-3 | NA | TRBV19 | TGTGCCAGTAGTGAAGGACAGGGGGCCACAGATACGCAGTATTTT | CASSEGQGATDTQYF
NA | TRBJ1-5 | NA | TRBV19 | TGTGCCAGTAGTTTCGACTTTAGGCAGCCCCAGCATTTT | CASSFDFRQPQHF
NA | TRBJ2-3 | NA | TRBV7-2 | TGTGCCAGCAGCTTAATAGGGGCGTCGGGCACAGATACGCAGTATTTT | CASSLIGASGTDTQYF
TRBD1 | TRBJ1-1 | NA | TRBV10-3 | TGTGCCATCAGTGAGAGCACCGGGACAGCGAACACTGAAGCTTTCTTT | CAISESTGTANTEAFF
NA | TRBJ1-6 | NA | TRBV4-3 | TGCGCCAGCAGCCACGCCAGGGACTCACCCCTCCACTTT | CASSHARDSPLHF
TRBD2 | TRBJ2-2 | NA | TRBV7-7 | TGTGCCAGCAGCTTGATGACTAGCGGGGGGTTTAACGGGGAGCTGTTTTTT | CASSLMTSGGFNGELFF
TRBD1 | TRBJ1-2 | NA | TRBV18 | TGTGCCAGCTCAGCGGACAGGGGCGGATTAAACTATGGCTACACCTTC | CASSADRGGLNYGYTF
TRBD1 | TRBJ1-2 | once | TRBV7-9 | TGTGCCAGCAGCTTATTTGACAGGGGGCGGGGCTACACCTTC | CASSLFDRGRGYTF
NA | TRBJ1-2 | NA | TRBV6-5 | TGTGCCAGCAGGACGGAGGGAGGGGGCTATGGCTACACCTTC | CASRTEGGGYGYTF
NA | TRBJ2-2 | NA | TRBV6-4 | TGTGCCAGCAGTGAGGCGGATTTCACCGGGGAGCTGTTTTTT | CASSEADFTGELFF
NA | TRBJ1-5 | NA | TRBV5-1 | TGCGCCAGCAGCTTGATCGCAGGGAATCAGCCCCAGCATTTT | CASSLIAGNQPQHF
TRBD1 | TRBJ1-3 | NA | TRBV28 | TGTGCCAGCAGTCTCCCCCGAGACAGGGGAGCCTCTGGAAACACCATATATTTT | CASSLPRDRGASGNTIYF
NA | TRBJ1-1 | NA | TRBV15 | TGTGCCACCAGCGAAAGGGGGACTGAAGCTTTCTTT | CATSERGTEAFF
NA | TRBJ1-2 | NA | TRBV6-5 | TGTGCCAGCAGTTACTGGGGGGCGCGGGATGGCTACACCTTC | CASSYWGARDGYTF